A selection of T cell receptor beta chains follows, all from one sample in a study of T cell responses to AZD1222 COVID-19 vaccine. Sequencing was performed with immunoSEQ multiplex PCR; in TCRdb, only in-frame clones are kept and a portion is missing. The sample yields about 140,000 clones, around 88% seen once. Material: peripheral blood, obtained on day 0 of AZD1222 vaccination. Receptors originate from an adult in good health. The CDR3 runs from the conserved cysteine through the conserved F or W. A D gene is named only where the DNA matches it firmly. Size values are once, few and many counts, or a class for expanded clones, and some rows have none.

D	V	J	size	DNA	CDR3
NA	TRBV2	TRBJ2-1	NA	TGTGCCAGCAGGACTCGACAGTACAATGAGCAGTTCTTC	CASRTRQYNEQFF
NA	TRBV7-2	TRBJ2-7	NA	TGTGCCAGCAGCCCCCCGTCCCACGAGCAGTACTTC	CASSPPSHEQYF
NA	TRBV7-2	TRBJ1-5	many	TGTGCCAGCACCCTAGAGGGGCTGATGCCCCAGCATTTT	CASTLEGLMPQHF
NA	TRBV18	TRBJ2-2	NA	TGTGCCAGCTCACCACCCTACTCCTATCGAGACACCGGGGAGCTGTTTTTT	CASSPPYSYRDTGELFF
NA	TRBV10-3	TRBJ1-1	NA	TGTGCCATCAACCGACAGGTTCGGGACACTGAAGCTTTCTTT	CAINRQVRDTEAFF
TRBD1	TRBV12-3/TRBV12-4	TRBJ1-1	NA	TGTGCCAGCAGACGACAGGGGCAAGCTTTCTTT	CASRRQGQAFF
TRBD2	TRBV30	TRBJ2-1	once	TGTGCCTGGAGGGCCTGGACTAGCTACAATGAGCAGTTCTTC	CAWRAWTSYNEQFF
TRBD1	TRBV19	TRBJ1-1	NA	TGTGCCAGTAGTACTACAGGGGGCACTGAAGCTTTCTTT	CASSTTGGTEAFF
TRBD2	TRBV5-4	TRBJ2-7	NA	TGTGCCAGCAGCTTGGGGGGACTAGCGGGAAGTCACGAGCAGTACTTC	CASSLGGLAGSHEQYF
NA	TRBV5-1	TRBJ1-1	NA	TGCGCCAGCAGCTTGGGAGGTCCTGAAGCTTTCTTT	CASSLGGPEAFF
NA	TRBV11-3	TRBJ2-7	NA	TGTGCCAGCAGTTCCCCGGGACATTCGGACGAGCAGTACTTC	CASSSPGHSDEQYF
TRBD1	TRBV9	TRBJ1-4	NA	TGTGCCAGCAGCGCGACAGGGGGCCGTGAAAAACTGTTTTTT	CASSATGGREKLFF
TRBD2	TRBV30	TRBJ2-1	few	TGTGCCTGGAAAACCCGTCTAGCGGGAGGGTACAATGAGCAGTTCTTC	CAWKTRLAGGYNEQFF
NA	TRBV2	TRBJ2-3	NA	TGTGCCAGCAGTGAAGGTCGGGGCACAGATACGCAGTATTTT	CASSEGRGTDTQYF
NA	TRBV6-2/TRBV6-3	TRBJ1-1	NA	TGTGCCAGCAGTCACACAGGGATGGCTTTCTTT	CASSHTGMAFF
NA	TRBV4-1	TRBJ1-1	NA	TGCGCCAGCAGCCAAGAATCACTTCTAACAATGAACACTGAAGCTTTCTTT	CASSQESLLTMNTEAFF
NA	TRBV19	TRBJ1-1	NA	TGTGCCAGTACCATCCAGGGGTTGAACACTGAAGCTTTCTTT	CASTIQGLNTEAFF
NA	TRBV4-2	TRBJ2-7	NA	TGTGCCAGCAGCCAAGCGTCTACCTACGAGCAGTACTTC	CASSQASTYEQYF
TRBD1	TRBV9	TRBJ2-1	NA	TGTGCCAGCAGCGCCCTTTGGGACAGCTACAATGAGCAGTTCTTC	CASSALWDSYNEQFF
NA	TRBV30	TRBJ2-1	NA	TGTGCCTGGAATACGGGGAATAACAATGAGCAGTTCTTC	CAWNTGNNNEQFF
NA	TRBV2	TRBJ2-2	NA	TGTGCCAGCAGGAGACAGGCCGCGGGCGGGGAGCTGTTTTTT	CASRRQAAGGELFF
NA	TRBV19	TRBJ1-2	few	TGTGCCAGTAGTACCTATCCAGGGAACTATGGCTACACCTTC	CASSTYPGNYGYTF
NA	TRBV4-3	TRBJ1-5	NA	TGCGCCAGCAGCCAAGACAGGGACCCTTGGCAGCCCCAGCATTTT	CASSQDRDPWQPQHF
TRBD2	TRBV19	TRBJ2-2	NA	TGTGCCAGTAGTAACGGGAGTAAAGCGGGAGCTTACACCGGGGAGCTGTTTTTT	CASSNGSKAGAYTGELFF
TRBD2	TRBV5-1	TRBJ2-1	NA	TGCGCCAGCACCCTAAGCGGGAGGGCTGAGAATGAGCAGTTCTTC	CASTLSGRAENEQFF
TRBD1	TRBV4-2	TRBJ1-2	NA	TGTGCCAGCAGCCAAGAGAGAACAGGGGCCTATGGCTACACCTTC	CASSQERTGAYGYTF
TRBD1	TRBV7-9	TRBJ2-5	once	TGTGCCAGCAGCTTAGACGGACAGGGGGCATCGTGGGAGACCCAGTACTTC	CASSLDGQGASWETQYF
TRBD1	TRBV19	TRBJ1-4	NA	TGTGCCAGTAGCCCGACAGGGGGCGATGAAAAACTGTTTTTT	CASSPTGGDEKLFF
NA	TRBV6-2/TRBV6-3	TRBJ1-1	NA	TGTGCCAGCAGTGTGGACGGTGTGAACACTGAAGCTTTCTTT	CASSVDGVNTEAFF
TRBD1	TRBV30	TRBJ1-1	NA	TGTGCCTGGAGCAGGGGGGCGAACACTGAAGCTTTCTTT	CAWSRGANTEAFF
TRBD1	TRBV19	TRBJ1-5	NA	TGTGCCAGTAGTATAGGACGGAGGGGGCAGCGAGGTAGAGGGGACAATCAGCCCCAGCATTTT	CASSIGRRGQRGRGDNQPQHF
NA	TRBV7-9	TRBJ1-1	NA	TGTGCCAGCAGCTTAGGTACGGTGAACACTGAAGCTTTCTTT	CASSLGTVNTEAFF
NA	TRBV2	TRBJ1-5	NA	TGTGCCAGCAGTGTTTCCACCTTAACCCGTCAGCCCCAGCATTTT	CASSVSTLTRQPQHF
NA	TRBV4-3	TRBJ1-6	NA	TGCGCCAGCAGCCAAGATGTCAGGATTGGGGCCCTCCACTTT	CASSQDVRIGALHF
TRBD1	TRBV4-2	TRBJ1-6	NA	TGTGCCAGCAGCCAAGGGGACAGTCAGGATTCACCCCTCCACTTT	CASSQGDSQDSPLHF
NA	TRBV30	TRBJ2-7	NA	TGTGCCTTAGGGGGGACTGAATACGAGCAGTACTTC	CALGGTEYEQYF
TRBD2	TRBV9	TRBJ2-7	NA	TGTGCCAGCAGCAAGGGACTAGAGGGGCCCAACGAGCAGTACTTC	CASSKGLEGPNEQYF
NA	TRBV19	TRBJ1-2	few	TGTGCCAGTACCACCGGGGGAATGGACTATGGCTACACCTTC	CASTTGGMDYGYTF
NA	TRBV6-1	TRBJ1-4	NA	TGTGCCAGCAGTGAACGGTTTGTGGGATACTCGTATAATGAAAAACTGTTTTTT	CASSERFVGYSYNEKLFF
TRBD1	TRBV6-5	TRBJ1-6	NA	TGTGCCAGTTTGGACAGGTTTCATTCACCCCTCCACTTT	CASLDRFHSPLHF
NA	TRBV28	TRBJ2-3	NA	TGTGCCAGCAGCGCCGGATTACATACGCAGTATTTT	CASSAGLHTQYF
TRBD2	TRBV19	TRBJ2-1	NA	TGTGCCAGTAGTCCGAGGACTAGCGGCCTGTACAATGAGCAGTTCTTC	CASSPRTSGLYNEQFF
NA	TRBV24-1	TRBJ1-2	NA	TGTGCCACCAGTGATTTTTGGGATGGCTACACCTTC	CATSDFWDGYTF
NA	TRBV5-4	TRBJ2-5	NA	TGTGCCAGCAGCTCTAAAAGTGGCGAGGAGACCCAGTACTTC	CASSSKSGEETQYF
NA	TRBV5-1	TRBJ1-4	NA	TGCGCCAGCAGCCGTGACGGTGATAATGAAAAACTGTTTTTT	CASSRDGDNEKLFF
NA	TRBV5-1	TRBJ1-4	NA	TGCGCCAGCAGCTGGGACCTTAGGGACGAAAAACTGTTTTTT	CASSWDLRDEKLFF
NA	TRBV6-5	TRBJ1-2	NA	TGTGCCAGCAGATACCAGGGGAGAGACTATGGCTACACCTTC	CASRYQGRDYGYTF
NA	TRBV3-1/TRBV3-2	TRBJ1-1	NA	TGTGCCAGCAGCCCTAATCGAGATACTTTCTTT	CASSPNRDTFF
NA	TRBV30	TRBJ1-3	NA	TGTGCCTGGAGTGGGGGGGTATCTGGAAACACCATATATTTT	CAWSGGVSGNTIYF
NA	TRBV7-2	TRBJ2-7	NA	TGTGCCAGCAGCTCACAAGCGACTCGAGGGGCCTACGAGCAGTACTTC	CASSSQATRGAYEQYF
NA	TRBV6-1	TRBJ2-7	NA	TGTGCCAGCAGTGAGTACTACGAGCAGTACTTC	CASSEYYEQYF
TRBD2	TRBV24-1	TRBJ2-7	NA	TGTGCCACCAGTGACGGACTAGCGGGGCATCTTTACGAGCAGTACTTC	CATSDGLAGHLYEQYF
TRBD2	TRBV7-6	TRBJ2-2	NA	TGTGCCAGCAGCTTAGCCCTAGCGGGAGGGGCCGGGGAGCTGTTTTTT	CASSLALAGGAGELFF
NA	TRBV9	TRBJ2-7	NA	TGTGCCAGCAGCTTGAGGGTGGGCGAGCAGTACTTC	CASSLRVGEQYF
TRBD2	TRBV9	TRBJ2-1	NA	TGTGCCAGCAGCCCCGCGGGACTAGCGGGCAATGAGCAGTTCTTC	CASSPAGLAGNEQFF
NA	TRBV5-1	TRBJ1-2	NA	TGCGCCAGCAGCTTGGAAGGGAGTGGCTACACCTTC	CASSLEGSGYTF